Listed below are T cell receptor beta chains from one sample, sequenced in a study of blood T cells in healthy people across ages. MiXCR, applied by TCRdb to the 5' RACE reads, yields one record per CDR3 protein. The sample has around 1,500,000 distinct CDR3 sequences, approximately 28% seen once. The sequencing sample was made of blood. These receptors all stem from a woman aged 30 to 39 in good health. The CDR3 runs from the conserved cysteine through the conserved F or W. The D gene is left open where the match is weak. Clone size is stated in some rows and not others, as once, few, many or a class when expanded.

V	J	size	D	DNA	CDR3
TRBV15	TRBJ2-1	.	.	TGTGCCACCAGCAGAGATAGGGGGGATAGTTCGTTCTTC	CATSRDRGDSSFF
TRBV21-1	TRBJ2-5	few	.	TGTGCCAGCAGCAACAGGACTAGCGGGACGCTCCGCGAGACCCAGTACTTC	CASSNRTSGTLRETQYF
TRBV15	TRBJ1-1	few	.	TGTGCCACCAGCAGAGATGCGACGGCTTTCTTT	CATSRDATAFF
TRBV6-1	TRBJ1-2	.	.	TGTGCCAGGGAGGACAGCTATGGCTACACCTTC	CAREDSYGYTF
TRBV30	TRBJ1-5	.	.	TGTGCCTGGAGTCTTGAGGTGGGGGGGATGAGCAATCAGCCCCAGCATTTT	CAWSLEVGGMSNQPQHF
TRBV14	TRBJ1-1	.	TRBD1	TGTGCCAGCAGGTCAGGGGGTGGTGAAGCTTTCTTT	CASRSGGGEAFF
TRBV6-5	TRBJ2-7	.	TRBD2	TGTGCCAGCAGTTACTCGTGTACTGGACTAGCAAACGAGCAGTACTTC	CASSYSCTGLANEQYF
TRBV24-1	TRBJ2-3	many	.	TGTGCCACCAGTGATTCCGCCGGGGCAGGTACGCAGTATTTT	CATSDSAGAGTQYF
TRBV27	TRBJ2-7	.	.	TGTGCCAGCAGTTTAACCCTGGCTTACTCCTACGAGCAGTACTTC	CASSLTLAYSYEQYF
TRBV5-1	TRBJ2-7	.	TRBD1	TGCGCCAGCAGCCCCCAGGACAGGGCCGAGCAGTACTTC	CASSPQDRAEQYF
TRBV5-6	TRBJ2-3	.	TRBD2	TGTGCCAGCACCTGGGGGAGGGGCGCAGATACGCAGTATTTT	CASTWGRGADTQYF
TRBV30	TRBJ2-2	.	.	TGTGCCTGGAGTGTAGGCAGGGTGACCGGGGAGCTGTTTTTT	CAWSVGRVTGELFF
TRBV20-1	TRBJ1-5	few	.	TGCAGTGCTCGCAGGTCGGGCCAGCTGAATCAGCCCCAGCATTTT	CSARRSGQLNQPQHF
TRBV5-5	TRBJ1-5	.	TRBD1	TGTGCCGGCAGCCAACAGGGGGAACAGCCCCAGCATTTT	CAGSQQGEQPQHF
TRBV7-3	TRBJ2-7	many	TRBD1	TGTGCCAGCAGCTTAACCGGGACAGGGGGATACGAGCAGTACTTC	CASSLTGTGGYEQYF
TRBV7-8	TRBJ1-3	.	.	TGTGCCAGCAGCATCGGACAGCTGAACTCTGGAAACACCATATATTTT	CASSIGQLNSGNTIYF
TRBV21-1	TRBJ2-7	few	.	TGTGCCAGCCCTCGCGGCTACGAGCAGTACTTC	CASPRGYEQYF
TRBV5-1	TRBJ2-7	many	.	TGCGCCAGCAGCCCAGGGTTTAAATCCTACGAGCAGTACTTC	CASSPGFKSYEQYF